The clone carrying this T cell receptor (beta chain) has a count of ten or more. The V gene lost 0 bases and the J gene lost 3 bases, with 7 bases spanning the gap. The CDR3 contains 13 residues. Germline V gene data show CDR1 as SGHRS and CDR2 as YFSETQ. This sample is part of a study of response to subunit inactivated influenza vaccine. TCRdb recomputed calls from the RT-PCR reads with MiXCR, one row per CDR3 protein. Of roughly 700,000 distinct CDR3 sequences listed, 15% to 19% are singletons. Specimen: PBMCs from blood, collected about 11 days after vaccination. The chain has TRBV5-1 and TRBJ2-7, with D uncertain. The sequence was collected from a man between 50 and 59 years old who received an inactivated influenza vaccine. The CDR3 here is CASSLDSGYEQYF. The CDR3 coding sequence is TGCGCCAGCAGCTTGGATTCGGGCTACGAGCAGTACTTC. Drawing the rest from reference TRBV5-1 and TRBJ2-7, the complete variable domain is KAGVTQTPRYLIKTRGQQVTLSCSPISGHRSVSWYQQTPGQGLQFLFEYFSETQRNKGNFPGRFSGRQFSNSRSEMNVSTLELGDSALYLCASSLDSGYEQYFGPGTRLTVT.